What follows are 9 T cell receptor beta chains derived from one specimen sequenced in a study of blood T cell repertoires in COVID-19 (dated by TCRdb to about 2020). The library came from the immunoSEQ multiplex PCR assay. As stored in TCRdb, this immuneACCESS dataset retains in-frame rearrangements with V and J assigned. A fraction of the clones does not appear; measured against another copy, unresolved V genes explain less than half of the discrepancy, and the remainder lacks a known reason. The sample profile shows roughly 410,000 clones; about nine tenths of them were found once. Roughly 1.5% of the sample belongs to the ten largest clones. Input material: peripheral blood. All receptors derive from a woman between 40 and 55 years old with COVID-19, enrolled during active disease.

The sample holds one count of this clone. The chain carries TRBV28 and TRBJ1-2; perhaps TRBD1 as D (5 bases). Germline V gene sequence: CDR1 MDHEN, CDR2 SYDVKM. The CDR3 has 15 residues. V was cut by 6 bases and J by 4 bases, with 18 bases left in between. CDR3 bases: TGTGCCAGCAGGGGGCCGGTGGGGCTCGGCTATGGCTACACCTTC. As protein: CASRGPVGLGYGYTF.

The chain uses TRBV7-2 and TRBJ1-2, with D hard to call. The CDR3 length is 12 residues. V shed 5 bases and J shed 5 bases, with 9 bases lying between them. Germline assignment: CDR1 SGHTA and CDR2 FQGNSA. The CDR3 DNA sequence: TGTGCCAGCAGCCCCAACGCGTATGGCTACACCTTC. It encodes CASSPNAYGYTF.

This clone was found once. Other nucleotide sequences from this sample produce the same CDR3. V is TRBV28 and J is TRBJ1-2; D unresolved. V lost 5 bases to trimming and J lost 4 bases, with 5 bases between them. Germline V CDR1 and CDR2: MDHEN, SYDVKM. There are 11 residues in the CDR3. CDR3 region: CASSPGYGYTF. The CDR3, as DNA: TGTGCCAGCAGTCCAGGCTATGGCTACACCTTC.

V gene TRBV7-3 combines with J gene TRBJ1-1; TRBD1 is a possible D gene (6 bases). Trimming cost V 1 base and J 1 base, with 13 bases left between them. The CDR3 has 16 amino acids. Germline assignment: CDR1 SGHTA and CDR2 FQGTGA. The chain's CDR3 is CASSLRGGGQNTEAFF. The DNA of the CDR3 is TGTGCCAGCAGCTTAAGGGGCGGGGGCCAGAACACTGAAGCTTTCTTT.

The chain is built from TRBV27 and TRBJ2-3; 12 positions match TRBD1. With 7 bases clipped from V and 5 bases from J, the junction kept 7 bases outside the gene matches. The CDR3 has 15 amino acids. Germline V lookup: CDR1 MNHEY, CDR2 SMNVEV (reference sequence). The CDR3 nucleotides are TGTGCCAGCACCTCCGGGACAGGGGGCTTAGATACGCAGTATTTT. It is translated as CASTSGTGGLDTQYF.

The chain couples TRBV7-2 to TRBJ2-7; maybe TRBD1 (6 bases). V gave up 5 bases and J gave up 4 bases, with 18 bases separating them. In germline, CDR1 is SGHTA, CDR2 FQGNSA. The length of the CDR3 is 15 residues. CDR3 residues: CASSPLTGFRYEQYF. The CDR3 DNA is TGTGCCAGCAGCCCTCTCACAGGGTTCCGATACGAGCAGTACTTC.

The chain has TRBV29-1 and TRBJ1-1; a weak D match, TRBD1 (6 bases). V shed 6 bases and J shed 0 bases, with 11 bases lying between them. The CDR3 contains 13 residues. Germline V gene lookup returns CDR1 SQVTM and CDR2 ANQGSEA. The CDR3: CSVVKGVNTEAFF. The DNA for the CDR3 is TGCAGCGTCGTAAAGGGGGTGAACACTGAAGCTTTCTTT.

The chain recombines TRBV6-5 with TRBJ2-1; no clear D gene. From germline, CDR1 is MNHEY and CDR2 SVGAGI. The CDR3 covers 13 residues. Between the trimmed V and J ends, which lost 0 bases and 5 bases, there was a span of 5 bases. The CDR3 reads CASSYSQNNEQFF. CDR3 nucleotide sequence: TGTGCCAGCAGTTACTCACAAAACAATGAGCAGTTCTTC.

This rearrangement joins TRBV28 to TRBJ2-2; TRBD1 aligns across 10 bases. The CDR3 is 16 residues long. The V gene end was trimmed by 7 bases and the J gene end by 1 base; junction bases not matched to a gene: 6. From germline, CDR1 is MDHEN and CDR2 SYDVKM. CDR3 amino acids: CASNRDRGGNTGELFF. Written as DNA, the CDR3 is TGTGCCAGCAACCGGGACAGGGGAGGGAACACCGGGGAGCTGTTTTTT.